This TCR beta chain derives from a study of beta chain features in type 1 diabetes (dated by TCRdb to 2016 to 2019). Study-level background: Patients and healthy donors did not differ in mean age, gender distribution, total cell number or subset yield. The study compared the TCRB repertoires of sorted circulating CD4+ T cell subsets in recently diagnosed type 1 diabetes patients with those in matched healthy donors. Across all samples, 107,917,701 sorted cells were examined, and cell number per subset correlated strongly with RNA yield. Regulatory and stem cell-like memory subsets were obtained from only 8 patients and roughly 8 healthy donors, while naive and central memory subsets were obtained from all 30 or so donors. The full study reports these points: HLA sub-analyses involved small numbers of individuals, so any influence of HLA type on TCRB rearrangement remained unresolved. Because cDNA rather than genomic DNA was sequenced, highly expressing activated cells could have been over-represented, although no difference in activation and CD3 levels was found between groups. Fewer insertions and more nucleotide deletions at VDJ recombination sites were observed in patients with type 1 diabetes, implying thymic rearrangement abnormalities. In all four CD4+ subsets, TCRB CDR3 length was moderately but significantly shorter in type 1 diabetes patients. Naive, central memory and regulatory TCRB repertoires appeared to be more alike among patients than among healthy donors. PCR may preferentially amplify shorter templates, but because patient and control samples were amplified and corrected together, any resulting skew would affect both groups equally.

The cysteine opens and the phenylalanine closes a CDR3 of 14 amino acids. Kept here is only the CDR3 DNA, which spans 42 bases and is read in frame from base 1. CDR1 and CDR2 are read off the germline V gene as SGHAT and FQNNGV. Unmatched junction bases come to 2, with V trimmed by 1 base and J by 3 bases. Each donor gave one peripheral blood draw, roughly 0.12 L on average, collected into heparinised tubes. A BD FACSAria II and a panel including CD45RO, CCR7, CD25, CD127, CD95 and CD27 were used to sort naive, central memory, regulatory and stem cell-like memory CD4+ T cells. All sorted populations exceeded 95% purity. PBMCs were isolated immediately by Lymphoprep density gradient centrifugation and stained directly without culture. So that batch effects would be minimized, each experiment stained and sorted samples in pairs, pairing one healthy donor with one patient. All of the isolated RNA was reverse transcribed with the High Capacity cDNA Reverse Transcription Kit, so expressed TCRB transcripts were sequenced. Deep immunoSEQ sequencing was applied to naive, central memory and regulatory T cell samples, giving an average of about 3.6 million total reads per sample. Sorted cells were lysed in RLT buffer and RNA was extracted with DNase-treated RNeasy Micro or Mini kits, depending on cell number. To prevent cross-contamination, every cell subset was processed on its own, while patient and healthy donor samples were processed together. TCRB sequences were amplified from cDNA with the immunoSEQ multiplex PCR, producing 87-bp fragments spanning the CDR3 region. Sequencing of the amplicons was performed on the Illumina HiSeq platform. The authors' analysis ran thus. PCR bias was corrected computationally using synthetic template baselines, and reads within Hamming distance 2 were collapsed, with unmergeable singletons discarded. Reads were aligned against IMGT to assign V, D and J genes, CDR3 length and insertions or deletions at six rearrangement sites. Within each subset, clonotype counts were normalized to sorted cell number, and only after that were true diversity and Gini coefficients computed with the tcR R package. The overlap coefficient, calculated on TCRB nucleotide sequences, was used to quantify repertoire sharing. Out-of-frame TCRB sequences from naive cells were analyzed as a proxy for the pre-selection repertoire. Not all clones reach the TCRdb copy of this immuneACCESS table, which keeps in-frame sequences only. Checked studies attribute under half of the gap to unresolved V genes and leave the rest unexplained. V and J calls and clone size are those listed in that table; D and trimming were worked out from the DNA. The sample table records around 310,000 clones; 9.5% to 11% of these occur just once. Around 0.015% of the sample goes to the ten largest clones.

For this clone: The antigen it binds to is not known. Base-call qualities are not available, and no considerably larger clone is one nucleotide away.

The sequence came from a woman in her thirties in good health. Sequencing used naive CD4+ T cells from blood. The meaning of the sample's cell subset or site label: true naive CD4+ T cells. The rearranged segments are TRBV11-2 and TRBJ2-7; 8 middle bases align to TRBD1. The DNA reads as follows: TGTGCCAGCAGCTTAGCGGGGACAGGCTACGAGCAGTACTTC. Translated, this gives CASSLAGTGYEQYF.